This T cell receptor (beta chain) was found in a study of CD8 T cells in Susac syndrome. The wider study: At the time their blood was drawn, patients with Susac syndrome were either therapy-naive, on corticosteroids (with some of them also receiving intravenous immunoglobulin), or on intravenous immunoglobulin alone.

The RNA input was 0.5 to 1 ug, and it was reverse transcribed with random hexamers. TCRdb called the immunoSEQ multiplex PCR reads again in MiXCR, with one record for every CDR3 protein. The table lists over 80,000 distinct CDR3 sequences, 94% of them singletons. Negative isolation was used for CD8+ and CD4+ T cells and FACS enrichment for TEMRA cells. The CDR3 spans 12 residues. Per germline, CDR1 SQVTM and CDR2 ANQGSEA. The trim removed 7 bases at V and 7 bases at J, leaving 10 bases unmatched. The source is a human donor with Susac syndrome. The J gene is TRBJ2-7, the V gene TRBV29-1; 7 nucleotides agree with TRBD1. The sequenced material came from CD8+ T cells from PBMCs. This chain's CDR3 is CSALGQSGEQYF. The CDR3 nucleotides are TGCAGCGCCTTGGGACAGTCGGGAGAGCAGTACTTC.